The sequence of this T cell receptor beta chain was determined in a study of blood T cell repertoires in COVID-19. The wider study: Collection of acute and convalescent COVID-19 samples took place in the United States, Italy and Spain.

Germline V lookup: CDR1 GTSNPN, CDR2 SVGIG (reference sequence). The CDR3 loop spans 13 amino acids. Between the trimmed V and J ends, which lost 2 bases and 4 bases, there was a span of 9 bases. This table comes from immunoSEQ multiplex PCR, and its TCRdb copy is limited to in-frame clones, with some not included. The table lists just under 50,000 clones, about 80% of them singletons. This clone occurred once. The chain uses TRBV30 and TRBJ1-5; D gene unclear. The sample taken for sequencing was peripheral blood. The clonotype comes from a man between 65 and 80 years old with acute or convalescent COVID-19. CDR3 protein: CAWSYRSNQPQHF. CDR3 nucleotide sequence: TGTGCCTGGAGTTATAGATCTAATCAGCCCCAGCATTTT.